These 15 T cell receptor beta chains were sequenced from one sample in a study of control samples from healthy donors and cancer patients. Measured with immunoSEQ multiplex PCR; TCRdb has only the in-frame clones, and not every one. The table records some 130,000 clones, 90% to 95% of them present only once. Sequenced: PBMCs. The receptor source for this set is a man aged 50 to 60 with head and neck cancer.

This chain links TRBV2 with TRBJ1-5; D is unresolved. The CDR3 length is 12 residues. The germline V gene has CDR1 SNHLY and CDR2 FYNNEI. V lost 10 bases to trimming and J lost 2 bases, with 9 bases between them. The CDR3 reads CATGRRNQPQHF. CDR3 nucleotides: TGTGCCACGGGTAGGCGCAATCAGCCCCAGCATTTT.

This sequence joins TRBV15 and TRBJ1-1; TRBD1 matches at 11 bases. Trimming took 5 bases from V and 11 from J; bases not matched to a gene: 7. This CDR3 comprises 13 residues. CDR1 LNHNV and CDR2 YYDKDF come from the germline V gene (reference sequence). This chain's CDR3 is CATSETGTGGAFF. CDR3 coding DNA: TGTGCCACCAGCGAAACCGGGACAGGGGGGGCTTTCTTT.

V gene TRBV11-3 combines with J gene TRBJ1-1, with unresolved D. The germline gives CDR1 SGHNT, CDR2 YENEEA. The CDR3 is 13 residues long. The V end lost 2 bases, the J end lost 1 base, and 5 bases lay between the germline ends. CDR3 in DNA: TGTGCCAGCAGCTTATCAGGGAACACTGAAGCTTTCTTT. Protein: CASSLSGNTEAFF.

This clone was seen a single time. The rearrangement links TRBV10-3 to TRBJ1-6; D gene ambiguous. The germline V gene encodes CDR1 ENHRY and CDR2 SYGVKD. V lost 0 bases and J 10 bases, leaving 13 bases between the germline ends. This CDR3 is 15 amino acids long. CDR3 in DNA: TGTGCCATCAGTGAGTCTCGGCCGCCGGAGTCACCCCTCCACTTT. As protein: CAISESRPPESPLHF.

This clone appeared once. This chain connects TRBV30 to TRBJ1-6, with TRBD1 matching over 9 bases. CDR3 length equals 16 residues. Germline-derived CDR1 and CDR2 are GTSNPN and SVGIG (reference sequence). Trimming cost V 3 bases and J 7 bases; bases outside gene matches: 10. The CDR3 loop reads CAWRPGTGRINSPLHF. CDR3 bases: TGTGCCTGGAGGCCCGGGACAGGGCGAATAAATTCACCCCTCCACTTT.

The CDR3 loop is CASSSVDSVDEQFF. The CDR3 coding sequence is TGTGCCAGCAGCTCAGTGGACTCCGTGGATGAGCAGTTCTTC. The J gene is TRBJ2-1, the V gene TRBV5-8; D might be TRBD2 (5 bases). Germline CDR1 reads SGHTS; CDR2 reads YDEGEE. The CDR3 is 14 residues long. V was trimmed by 3 bases and J by 8 bases, leaving 15 bases between them.

The CDR3 sequence is CASQGAEIGDYGYTF. CDR3 coding DNA: TGTGCCAGCCAAGGGGCGGAGATTGGGGACTATGGCTACACCTTC. The rearrangement joins TRBV5-6 to TRBJ1-2; D perhaps matches TRBD1 (5 bases). The CDR3 is 15 residues long. V lost 7 bases and J 3 bases, leaving 19 bases between the germline ends. Germline V gene lookup returns CDR1 SGHDT and CDR2 YYEEEE.

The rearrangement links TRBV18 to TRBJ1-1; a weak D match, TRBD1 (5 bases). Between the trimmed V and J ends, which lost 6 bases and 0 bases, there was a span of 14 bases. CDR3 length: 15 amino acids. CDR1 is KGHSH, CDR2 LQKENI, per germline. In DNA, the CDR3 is TGTGCCAGCTCCGGGGACGGCATAATGAACACTGAAGCTTTCTTT. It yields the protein CASSGDGIMNTEAFF.

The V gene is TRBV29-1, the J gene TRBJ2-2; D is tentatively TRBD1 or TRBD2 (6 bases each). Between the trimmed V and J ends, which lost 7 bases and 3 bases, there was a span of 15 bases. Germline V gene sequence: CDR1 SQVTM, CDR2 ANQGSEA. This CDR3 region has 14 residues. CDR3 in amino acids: CSGVRGPDTGELFF. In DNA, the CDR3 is TGCAGCGGGGTCCGGGGGCCGGACACCGGGGAGCTGTTTTTT.

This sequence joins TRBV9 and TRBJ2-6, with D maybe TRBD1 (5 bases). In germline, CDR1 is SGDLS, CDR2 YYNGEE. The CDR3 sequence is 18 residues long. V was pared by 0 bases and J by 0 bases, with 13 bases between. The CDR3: CASSVEGSALSGANVLTF. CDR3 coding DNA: TGTGCCAGCAGCGTAGAGGGGTCTGCCCTCTCTGGGGCCAACGTCCTGACTTTC.

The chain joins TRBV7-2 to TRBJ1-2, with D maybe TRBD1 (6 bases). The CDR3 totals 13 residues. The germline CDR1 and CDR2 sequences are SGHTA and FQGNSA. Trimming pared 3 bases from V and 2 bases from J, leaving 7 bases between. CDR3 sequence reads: CASSFDRNYGYTF. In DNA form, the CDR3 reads TGTGCCAGCAGCTTTGACAGGAACTATGGCTACACCTTC.

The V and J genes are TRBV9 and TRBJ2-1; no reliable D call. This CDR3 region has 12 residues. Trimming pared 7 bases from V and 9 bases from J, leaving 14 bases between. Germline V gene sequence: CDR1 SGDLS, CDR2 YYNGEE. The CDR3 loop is CASGDEKAEQFF. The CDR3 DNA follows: TGTGCCAGCGGGGATGAAAAGGCTGAGCAGTTCTTC.

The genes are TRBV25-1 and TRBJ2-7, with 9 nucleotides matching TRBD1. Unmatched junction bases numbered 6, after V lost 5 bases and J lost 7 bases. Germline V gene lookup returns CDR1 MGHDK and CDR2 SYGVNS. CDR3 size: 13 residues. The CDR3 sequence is CASSPGTGFEQYF. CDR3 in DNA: TGTGCCAGCAGTCCCGGGACAGGGTTTGAGCAGTACTTC.

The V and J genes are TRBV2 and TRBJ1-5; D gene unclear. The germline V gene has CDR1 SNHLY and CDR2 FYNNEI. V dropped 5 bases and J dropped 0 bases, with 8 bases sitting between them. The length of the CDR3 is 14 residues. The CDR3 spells CASSLEYSNQPQHF. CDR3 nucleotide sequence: TGTGCCAGCAGTTTAGAATATAGCAATCAGCCCCAGCATTTT.

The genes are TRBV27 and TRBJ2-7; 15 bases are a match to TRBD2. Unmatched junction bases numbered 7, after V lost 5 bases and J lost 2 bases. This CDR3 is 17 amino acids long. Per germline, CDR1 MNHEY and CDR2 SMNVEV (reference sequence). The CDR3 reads CASSVTWTSGGAYEQYF. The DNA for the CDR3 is TGTGCCAGCAGTGTAACTTGGACTAGCGGGGGGGCCTACGAGCAGTACTTC.